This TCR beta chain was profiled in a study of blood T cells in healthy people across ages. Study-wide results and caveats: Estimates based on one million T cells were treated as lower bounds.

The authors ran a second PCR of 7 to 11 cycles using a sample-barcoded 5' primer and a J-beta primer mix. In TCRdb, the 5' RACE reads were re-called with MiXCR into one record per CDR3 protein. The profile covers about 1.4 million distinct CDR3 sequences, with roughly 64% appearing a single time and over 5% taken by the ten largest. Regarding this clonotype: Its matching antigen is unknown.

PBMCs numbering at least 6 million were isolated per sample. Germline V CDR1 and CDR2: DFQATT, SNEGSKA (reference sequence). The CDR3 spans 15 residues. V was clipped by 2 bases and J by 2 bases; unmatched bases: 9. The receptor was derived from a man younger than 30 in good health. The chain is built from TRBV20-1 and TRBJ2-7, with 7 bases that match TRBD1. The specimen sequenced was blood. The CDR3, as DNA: TGCAGTGCTAGACCCCCGACAGGGAAAACCTACGAGCAGTACTTC. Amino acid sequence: CSARPPTGKTYEQYF.